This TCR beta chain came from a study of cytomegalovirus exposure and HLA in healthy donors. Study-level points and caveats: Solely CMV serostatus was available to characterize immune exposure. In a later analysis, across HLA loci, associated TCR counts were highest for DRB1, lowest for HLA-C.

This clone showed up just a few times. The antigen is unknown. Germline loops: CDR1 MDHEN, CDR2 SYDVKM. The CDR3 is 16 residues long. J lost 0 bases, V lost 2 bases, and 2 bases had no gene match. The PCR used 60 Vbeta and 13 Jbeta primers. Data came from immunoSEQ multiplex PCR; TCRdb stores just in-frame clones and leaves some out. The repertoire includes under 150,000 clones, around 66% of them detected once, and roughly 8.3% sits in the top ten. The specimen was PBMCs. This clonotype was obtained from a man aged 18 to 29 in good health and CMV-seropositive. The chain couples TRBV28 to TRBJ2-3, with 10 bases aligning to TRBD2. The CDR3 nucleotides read TGTGCCAGCAGTTTAGTTAGCGGGGGGAGCACAGATACGCAGTATTTT. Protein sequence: CASSLVSGGSTDTQYF.